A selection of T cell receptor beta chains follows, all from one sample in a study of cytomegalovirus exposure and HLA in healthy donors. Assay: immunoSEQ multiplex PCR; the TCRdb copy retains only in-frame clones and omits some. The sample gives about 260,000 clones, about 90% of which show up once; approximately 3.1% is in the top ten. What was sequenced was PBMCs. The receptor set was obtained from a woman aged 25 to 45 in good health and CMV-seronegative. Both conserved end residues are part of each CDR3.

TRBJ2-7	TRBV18	CASSPGAGAEQYF
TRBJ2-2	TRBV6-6	CASNHLQTGGTGELFF
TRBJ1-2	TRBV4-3	CASSQDWGGRGTNYGYTF
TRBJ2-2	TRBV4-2	CASSRASGGNTGELFF
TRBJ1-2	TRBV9	CASSVGPDRDYGYTF
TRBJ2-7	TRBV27	CASSLYSSGMSYEQYF
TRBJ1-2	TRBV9	CASSAQGWMGYTF
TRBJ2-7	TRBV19	CASSSGSGPPYEQYF
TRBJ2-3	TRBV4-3	CASSQVLSGTSGRWMEGDTQYF
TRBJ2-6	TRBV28	CASSGQAGANVLTF
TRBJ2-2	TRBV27	CASSFLAGGAANTGELFF
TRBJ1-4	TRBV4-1	CASSPPRRPEKLFF
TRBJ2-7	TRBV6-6	CASSYSGTYEQYF
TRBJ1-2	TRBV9	CASSVETRRGYTF
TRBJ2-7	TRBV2	CASNQGLRVPGEQYF
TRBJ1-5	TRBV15	CATAGGQASNQPQHF
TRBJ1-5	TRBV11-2	CASSHLGQPQHF
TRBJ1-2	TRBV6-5	CASTSGTNYGYTF
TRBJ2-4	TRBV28	CASNFILTKNIQYF
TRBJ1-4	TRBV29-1	CSANTVLGEKLFF
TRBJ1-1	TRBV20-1	CSASRGFVAFF
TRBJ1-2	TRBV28	CASTKLGVQGYTF
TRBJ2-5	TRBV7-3	CASSPGLQGAPGETQYF
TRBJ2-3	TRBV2	CASSDELAGGDTQYF
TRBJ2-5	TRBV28	CASSSGTFFTETQYF
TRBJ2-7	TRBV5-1	CASSFGRRTYEQYF
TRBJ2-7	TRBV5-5	CASSLVSSGTYEQYF
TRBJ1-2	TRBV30	CAWSRDRTNYGYTF
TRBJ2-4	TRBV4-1	CASSQGLAGGRAKNIQYF
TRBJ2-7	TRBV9	CASSPAGLAGGRNEQYF
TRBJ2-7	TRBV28	CASRETSGRFTGQYF
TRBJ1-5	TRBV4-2	CASSQGTVVGRSNQPQHF
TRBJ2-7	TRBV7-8	CASSFGQTYEQYF
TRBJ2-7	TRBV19	CASSMSGRTYEQYF
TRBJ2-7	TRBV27	CASSHTGGSYEQYF
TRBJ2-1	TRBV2	CASSIRLENEQFF